The next 22 T cell receptor beta chains were all read from a single sample in a study of OX40 agonist ivuxolimab in advanced cancers. The table came from immunoSEQ multiplex PCR; TCRdb's copy has only in-frame clones and leaves some out. Of about 47,000 clones in the sample, less than 90% were seen once. Material: CD4+ or CD8+ T cells sorted from blood, obtained in a trial of the OX40 agonist ivuxolimab. The source is an adult with an advanced solid tumor such as melanoma, head and neck, liver or kidney cancer.

The V and J genes are TRBV27 and TRBJ2-7; 7 positions match TRBD2. Germline V gene data show CDR1 as MNHEY and CDR2 as SMNVEV (reference sequence). CDR3 length: 15 residues. The junction had 12 bases not matched to a gene; V was cut back by 6 bases and J by 4 bases. This CDR3 is CASRGLGGSSYEQYF. In DNA form, the CDR3 reads TGTGCCAGCAGGGGACTGGGAGGGTCATCATACGAGCAGTACTTC.

This clone was observed once. V and J are TRBV4-1 and TRBJ2-1, with D perhaps matching TRBD2 (7 bases). The CDR3 loop spans 18 amino acids. Between the trimmed V and J ends, which lost 1 base and 0 bases, there was a span of 16 bases. Germline V gene data show CDR1 as MGHRA and CDR2 as YSYEKL. The CDR3 loop reads CASSQGRAGASSYNEQFF. The CDR3 bases are TGCGCCAGCAGCCAAGGGCGGGCGGGGGCCAGCTCCTACAATGAGCAGTTCTTC.

The V and J genes are TRBV19 and TRBJ2-7; D ambiguous. CDR3 length equals 14 residues. Germline loops: CDR1 LNHDA, CDR2 SQIVND (reference sequence). V lost 4 bases, J lost 0 bases, and 10 bases lay in between. The CDR3 DNA is TGTGCCAGTAGTAGGCCGGCGGCCTCCTACGAGCAGTACTTC. Protein product: CASSRPAASYEQYF.

The chain has TRBV14 and TRBJ2-1; 9 positions match TRBD2. The CDR3 has 16 residues. V was clipped by 3 bases and J by 3 bases; unmatched bases: 6. Germline V CDR1 and CDR2: SGHDN, FVKESK. The CDR3, as DNA: TGTGCCAGCAGCCATAGGACTAGCGCCTACTACAATGAGCAGTTCTTC. This codes for CASSHRTSAYYNEQFF.

The chain couples TRBV27 to TRBJ1-2, with D perhaps TRBD1 (5 bases). This CDR3 has 14 residues. Germline loops: CDR1 MNHEY, CDR2 SMNVEV (reference sequence). The V end lost 5 bases, the J end lost 4 bases, and 14 bases lay between the germline ends. The CDR3 DNA sequence: TGTGCCAGCAGTCCCACGGGGGGTGGCTATGGCTACACCTTC. Protein sequence: CASSPTGGGYGYTF.

The chain recombines TRBV2 with TRBJ1-1; D possibly corresponds to TRBD1 (5 bases). CDR3 length: 13 amino acids. Germline assignment: CDR1 SNHLY and CDR2 FYNNEI. Trimming shortened V by 9 bases and J by 1 base, and 12 bases separated the two germline ends. The CDR3 region is CASGGSGNTEAFF. The CDR3 bases are TGTGCCAGTGGGGGGTCAGGGAACACTGAAGCTTTCTTT.

This chain's CDR3 is CASSPTGDLYEQYF. The CDR3 coding sequence is TGTGCCAGCAGCCCCACCGGGGATTTATACGAGCAGTACTTC. The chain combines TRBV7-6 with TRBJ2-7, with a possible D match to TRBD2 (5 bases). This CDR3 has 14 amino acids. V lost 5 bases and J 4 bases, leaving 15 bases between the germline ends. Germline values: CDR1 SGHVS, CDR2 FNYEAQ.

V and J are TRBV5-1 and TRBJ2-3; 9 nucleotides line up with TRBD2. CDR3 size: 17 residues. V was clipped by 4 bases and J by 2 bases; unmatched bases: 11. Germline CDR1 reads SGHRS; CDR2 reads YFSETQ. Here the CDR3 DNA reads TGCGCCAGCAGCCCGCTCGGGAGCGGGGGGTTCACAGATACGCAGTATTTT. Residues: CASSPLGSGGFTDTQYF.

This clone occurred once. This chain uses TRBV4-1 with TRBJ1-5; no clear D. This CDR3 has 15 amino acids. Germline V gives CDR1 MGHRA, CDR2 YSYEKL. V shed 3 bases and J shed 0 bases, with 9 bases lying between them. CDR3 in DNA: TGCGCCAGCAGCCAGAATCAGGATAGCAATCAGCCCCAGCATTTT. This translates into CASSQNQDSNQPQHF.

V usage is TRBV5-1 and J usage is TRBJ2-5; 7 nucleotides line up with TRBD2. Trimming at V came to 4 bases and at J to 1 base, leaving 7 bases not matched to a gene. This CDR3 comprises 15 residues. The germline V gene has CDR1 SGHRS and CDR2 YFSETQ. The CDR3 DNA follows: TGCGCCAGCAGCCCGCCGACTAGCCTCCAAGAGACCCAGTACTTC. Protein: CASSPPTSLQETQYF. The complete variable domain, with remaining parts taken from reference TRBV5-1 and TRBJ2-5, reads KAGVTQTPRYLIKTRGQQVTLSCSPISGHRSVSWYQQTPGQGLQFLFEYFSETQRNKGNFPGRFSGRQFSNSRSEMNVSTLELGDSALYLCASSPPTSLQETQYFGPGTRLLVL.

In its sample, this clone was seen a few times. This chain joins TRBV7-2 and TRBJ2-3; 7 bases fit TRBD2. This CDR3 contains 16 residues. The V and J ends lost 5 bases and 2 bases, in that order; junction bases with no gene match: 10. Germline V gene data show CDR1 as SGHTA and CDR2 as FQGNSA. The CDR3 spells CASSPTAGTYTDTQYF. The CDR3 bases are TGTGCCAGCAGCCCCACAGCGGGGACGTACACAGATACGCAGTATTTT.

The genes are TRBV4-2 and TRBJ1-5; no clear D. The CDR3 spans 14 residues. From germline, CDR1 is LGHNA and CDR2 YNFKEQ. V lost 1 base to trimming and J lost 0 bases, with 4 bases between them. Here the CDR3 reads CASSQGDSNQPQHF. CDR3 sequence (DNA): TGTGCCAGCAGCCAAGGAGATAGCAATCAGCCCCAGCATTTT.

This clone appeared once. The chain has TRBV28 and TRBJ1-1; unclear D gene. V gave up 4 bases and J gave up 5 bases, with 8 bases separating them. The CDR3 is made up of 12 amino acids. Germline V gene sequence: CDR1 MDHEN, CDR2 SYDVKM. The CDR3 DNA follows: TGTGCCAGCAGTTCCCCGGTAACTGAAGCTTTCTTT. This translates into CASSSPVTEAFF.

The chain is built from TRBV5-1 and TRBJ1-1; unclear D gene. V was clipped by 6 bases and J by 4 bases, with 7 bases between them. CDR1 is SGHRS and CDR2 is YFSETQ in the germline V gene. CDR3 size: 11 residues. The CDR3, as DNA: TGCGCCAGCATTGTGGGCACTGAAGCTTTCTTT. This gives the protein CASIVGTEAFF.

The rearrangement links TRBV4-1 to TRBJ2-7; tentatively, D is TRBD2 (6 bases). There are 15 residues in the CDR3. V was cut by 3 bases and J by 5 bases, with 17 bases left in between. Germline values: CDR1 MGHRA, CDR2 YSYEKL. The CDR3 region is CASSQRRGDGHEQYF. The DNA for the CDR3 is TGCGCCAGCAGCCAGAGGCGGGGCGACGGGCACGAGCAGTACTTC.

The gene calls are TRBV11-3 and TRBJ2-7; D possibly uses TRBD1 or TRBD2 (5 bases each). The germline V gene encodes CDR1 SGHNT and CDR2 YENEEA. The CDR3 loop spans 14 amino acids. V was pared by 1 base and J by 3 bases, with 10 bases between. CDR3 protein: CASSLGGVGYEQYF. DNA of the CDR3: TGTGCCAGCAGCTTAGGAGGGGTCGGCTACGAGCAGTACTTC.

The gene calls are TRBV7-6 and TRBJ2-5; 7 nucleotides align to TRBD1. Germline trimming cut 4 bases from V and 0 bases from J; bases unmatched to any gene: 8. Germline V gives CDR1 SGHVS, CDR2 FNYEAQ. The CDR3 loop spans 16 amino acids. DNA of the CDR3: TGTGCCAGCAGCTACCGACAGGGACCTTACCAAGAGACCCAGTACTTC. It encodes CASSYRQGPYQETQYF. Full variable domain (rest looked up from reference TRBV7-6 and TRBJ2-5): GAGVSQSPRYKVTKRGQDVALRCDPISGHVSLYWYRQALGQGPEFLTYFNYEAQQDKSGLPNDRFSAERPEGSISTLTIQRTEQRDSAMYRCASSYRQGPYQETQYFGPGTRLLVL.

The CDR3 spells CASSLDRGSGTIYF. In DNA, the CDR3 is TGTGCCAGCAGCTTGGACAGGGGATCCGGCACCATATATTTT. This rearrangement joins TRBV5-6 to TRBJ1-3; 7 bases line up with TRBD1. The V segment lost 0 bases and the J segment 9 bases; nucleotides outside the gene matches: 6. Germline lookup yields CDR1 SGHDT and CDR2 YYEEEE. The CDR3 has 14 amino acids.

This chain connects TRBV28 to TRBJ1-5; a possible D gene is TRBD1 (5 bases). V was cut by 6 bases and J by 2 bases, with 11 bases left in between. From germline, CDR1 is MDHEN and CDR2 SYDVKM. This CDR3 comprises 14 residues. This chain's CDR3 is CASSSLQGNQPQHF. The DNA for the CDR3 is TGTGCCAGCAGCTCACTACAGGGCAATCAGCCCCAGCATTTT.

The rearrangement links TRBV6-1 to TRBJ1-1; the D is unclear. V gave up 2 bases and J gave up 4 bases, with 14 bases separating them. The CDR3 consists of 15 residues. Germline assignment: CDR1 MNHNS and CDR2 SASEGT. This CDR3 is CASSEHHGESTEAFF. The CDR3 bases are TGTGCCAGCAGTGAACACCATGGGGAGTCCACTGAAGCTTTCTTT.

The chain combines TRBV19 with TRBJ1-6; D is unresolved. Germline V lookup: CDR1 LNHDA, CDR2 SQIVND (reference sequence). Deletions cut 4 bases from V and 8 bases from J, with 12 bases between. The CDR3 is 14 amino acids. The chain's CDR3 is CASSTQESYSPLHF. CDR3 DNA sequence: TGTGCCAGTAGTACCCAGGAGAGTTATTCACCCCTCCACTTT.

This sequence joins TRBV9 and TRBJ2-7; 9 bases line up with TRBD1. V trimming: 4 bases; J trimming: 9 bases; junction bases outside the gene matches: 11. The germline gives CDR1 SGDLS, CDR2 YYNGEE. The CDR3 contains 14 residues. CDR3 bases: TGTGCCAGCAGCCAAGCGGACAGGGGATCTTCGCAGTACTTC. It translates to CASSQADRGSSQYF.